Sequencing of this TCR beta chain was carried out in a study of cytomegalovirus exposure and HLA in healthy donors. PCR amplification relied on 60 Vbeta primers (plus 13 Jbeta primers). Libraries were prepared by immunoSEQ multiplex PCR; TCRdb keeps only in-frame clonotypes and omits some of them. The table records 150,000 to 200,000 clones, approximately 80% of them present only once. General study points: Apparent HLA restriction characterized most CMV-associated TCR beta chains in a later analysis.

About this clone: What it binds is unknown.

Germline CDR1 reads SGHNT; CDR2 reads YYREEE (reference sequence). Trimming shortened V by 2 bases and J by 6 bases, and 9 bases separated the two germline ends. The CDR3 sequence is 14 residues long. J is TRBJ2-6 and V is TRBV5-4, with D perhaps TRBD1 (6 bases). The sequenced sample was PBMCs. The source of this sequence is a woman aged 40 to 55 in good health and CMV-seronegative. CDR3 sequence reads: CASSLQGSANVLTF. Written as DNA, the CDR3 is TGTGCCAGCAGCTTACAGGGATCGGCCAACGTCCTGACTTTC.